Listed here are 18 T cell receptor beta chains from one sample, sequenced in a study of T cell repertoires in cytomegalovirus infection. MiXCR, run by TCRdb on the reads, gives a single entry per CDR3 protein. The sample shows about 740,000 distinct CDR3 sequences, 35% to 45% of them seen only once. The sequencing sample was made of PBMCs. These receptors were obtained from a human donor in good health (CMV status not recorded). Some clones in this sample may be carry-over from other donors' samples.

This clonotype was counted a few times. V and J are TRBV5-4 and TRBJ2-5; 8 bases match TRBD2. The CDR3 consists of 18 residues. CDR1 SGHNT and CDR2 YYREEE come from the germline V gene (reference sequence). Trimming at V came to 4 bases and at J to 2 bases, leaving 16 bases not matched to a gene. The CDR3 sequence: CASSRGDLAGMKQETQYF. CDR3 nucleotides: TGTGCCAGCAGCAGGGGGGATTTAGCGGGGATGAAACAAGAGACCCAGTACTTC.

This clonotype was observed a handful of times. The V call is TRBV12-5, the J call TRBJ2-7; 7 positions agree with TRBD1. The CDR3 consists of 18 residues. J was trimmed by 2 bases and V by 6 bases; bases with no gene match: 19. CDR1 is LGHNT, CDR2 FRNRAP, per germline. CDR3 region: CASGTQGTQSPSTYEQYF. As DNA, the CDR3 is TGTGCTAGTGGCACACAGGGGACCCAAAGCCCTTCCACCTACGAGCAGTACTTC.

This clonotype was detected a few times. V gene TRBV7-8 combines with J gene TRBJ1-5; TRBD1 aligns across 9 bases. Germline V gene data show CDR1 as SGHVS and CDR2 as FQNEAQ. The CDR3 extends over 17 amino acids. With V trimmed by 4 bases and J by 0 bases, 7 bases remained unmatched. CDR3 coding DNA: TGTGCCAGCAGCTCCCGGAGACAGGGGGATAGCAATCAGCCCCAGCATTTT. Its translation is CASSSRRQGDSNQPQHF.

Note on this clonotype: Germline is not matched at one junction end, which may reflect a read error. The chain recombines TRBV2 with TRBJ2-1; D is unclear. There are 14 residues in the CDR3. Germline V gene lookup returns CDR1 SNHLY and CDR2 FYNNEI. The CDR3 sequence: CASSEGRVVSEQFF. In DNA, the CDR3 is TGTGCCAGCAGCGAAGGACGGGTGGTATCTGAGCAGTTCTTC.

This clonotype came up many times. This chain's CDR3 is CASSEKEQGYIPGANVLTF. CDR3 DNA sequence: TGTGCCAGCAGTGAGAAGGAGCAGGGGTACATCCCTGGGGCCAACGTCCTGACTTTC. This chain links TRBV6-1 with TRBJ2-6, with a possible D match to TRBD1 (6 bases). There are 19 residues in the CDR3. Trimming pared 3 bases from V and 2 bases from J, leaving 20 bases between. Germline V gene data show CDR1 as MNHNS and CDR2 as SASEGT.

About this clonotype: Germline and junction disagree at one end, which may indicate a read error. The chain uses TRBV25-1 and TRBJ1-3, with TRBD1 identical over 8 bases. Germline CDR1 reads MGHDK; CDR2 reads SYGVNS. The CDR3 totals 10 residues. The CDR3 loop reads CASTVRGRPF. CDR3 in DNA: TGTGCCAGCACGGTCAGGGGGCGGCCCTTT.

This chain joins TRBV19 and TRBJ2-2; D may be TRBD2 (5 bases). The CDR3 length is 15 residues. Germline assignment: CDR1 LNHDA and CDR2 SQIVND (reference sequence). Trimming removed 8 bases at V and 5 bases at J, with 18 bases between. CDR3 amino acids: CASSNQEAGTGELFF. The DNA for the CDR3 is TGTGCCAGTTCGAATCAGGAGGCTGGGACCGGGGAGCTGTTTTTT.

The chain joins TRBV11-2 to TRBJ1-6, with 9 positions matching TRBD1. The CDR3 consists of 15 residues. With 4 bases clipped from V and 14 bases from J, the junction kept 12 bases outside the gene matches. Germline CDR1 reads SGHAT; CDR2 reads FQNNGV. The CDR3 loop reads CASSSVPGQGGSLHF. The CDR3 region has the DNA TGTGCCAGCAGCTCCGTCCCGGGACAGGGTGGGTCCCTCCACTTT.

V is TRBV20-1 and J is TRBJ1-1, with a possible D match to TRBD1 (6 bases). This CDR3 has 13 amino acids. Trimming took off 2 bases at V and 5 bases at J, with 12 bases between the two ends. Looked up from germline, CDR1 is DFQATT and CDR2 is SNEGSKA (reference sequence). Here the CDR3 DNA reads TGCAGTGCTAGACAGAGGACAGCTACTGAAGCTTTCTTT. Translated, it gives CSARQRTATEAFF.

V and J are TRBV6-5 and TRBJ2-2; maybe TRBD2 (5 bases). This CDR3 has 13 residues. V was pared by 2 bases and J by 5 bases, with 6 bases between. Germline assignment: CDR1 MNHEY and CDR2 SVGAGI. The CDR3 is CASSYPGTGELFF. CDR3 DNA sequence: TGTGCCAGCAGTTACCCGGGGACCGGGGAGCTGTTTTTT.

This clonotype was recorded a few times. This chain connects TRBV7-8 to TRBJ2-7; D not certain. The CDR3 is made up of 15 amino acids. Germline CDR1 SGHVS, CDR2 FQNEAQ. Trimming shortened V by 1 base and J by 2 bases, and 12 bases separated the two germline ends. The CDR3 sequence: CASSLGRRVPYEQYF. CDR3 nucleotides: TGTGCCAGCAGCTTAGGGAGAAGGGTCCCCTACGAGCAGTACTTC.

The gene calls are TRBV5-1 and TRBJ1-1, with 10 bases aligning to TRBD1. V lost 3 bases, J lost 8 bases, and 10 bases stayed unmatched. Germline CDR1 and CDR2: SGHRS and YFSETQ. The CDR3 is 15 amino acids. CDR3 in amino acids: CASSSWDRGEGEAFF. The CDR3 DNA reads TGCGCCAGCAGCTCTTGGGACAGGGGAGAGGGGGAAGCTTTCTTT. The full variable domain, its missing parts supplied by reference TRBV5-1 and TRBJ1-1, is KAGVTQTPRYLIKTRGQQVTLSCSPISGHRSVSWYQQTPGQGLQFLFEYFSETQRNKGNFPGRFSGRQFSNSRSEMNVSTLELGDSALYLCASSSWDRGEGEAFFGQGTRLTVV.

The chain recombines TRBV28 with TRBJ2-4; 12 bases align to TRBD1. Trimming at V came to 8 bases and at J to 1 base, leaving 18 bases not matched to a gene. Germline V lookup: CDR1 MDHEN, CDR2 SYDVKM. This CDR3 comprises 20 residues. The CDR3 loop is CASSPLTGTGGESAKNIQYF. The CDR3 nucleotides read TGTGCCAGCTCCCCATTAACCGGGACAGGGGGCGAATCGGCCAAAAACATTCAGTACTTC.

This clonotype was counted a few times. The chain uses TRBV11-2 and TRBJ1-1; tentatively, D is TRBD1 (5 bases). The CDR3 is 15 amino acids. Looked up from germline, CDR1 is SGHAT and CDR2 is FQNNGV. V was pared by 5 bases and J by 0 bases, with 13 bases between. The CDR3 bases are TGTGCCAGCAGCCATACCGGGACCGTGAACACTGAAGCTTTCTTT. This encodes CASSHTGTVNTEAFF.

The CDR3: CSAPLAGGSGEQFF. The CDR3 DNA reads TGCAGTGCCCCCCTAGCGGGAGGATCCGGTGAGCAGTTCTTC. This chain connects TRBV20-1 to TRBJ2-1, with 11 bases matching TRBD2. After removal of 6 bases from V and 9 bases from J, the junction contained 10 bases not matched to a gene. Germline V CDR1 and CDR2: DFQATT, SNEGSKA (reference sequence). The CDR3 is 14 amino acids.

The rearrangement uses TRBV27 and TRBJ2-2; weak D call: TRBD1 (6 bases). The CDR3 is 15 residues long. Germline V gene data show CDR1 as MNHEY and CDR2 as SMNVEV (reference sequence). Trimming cost V 4 bases and J 5 bases, with 14 bases left between them. The CDR3 protein is CASSSSRTVTGELFF. Written as DNA, the CDR3 is TGTGCCAGCAGTTCCTCCCGGACAGTAACCGGGGAGCTGTTTTTT.

The DNA for the CDR3 is TGTGCCAGCAGCCGCGCCGGACAGGCCTACGAGCAGTACTTC. It encodes CASSRAGQAYEQYF. The chain has TRBV5-6 and TRBJ2-7; TRBD1 aligns across 7 bases. With 4 bases clipped from V and 2 bases from J, the junction kept 6 bases outside the gene matches. Germline V CDR1 and CDR2: SGHDT, YYEEEE. The CDR3 is made up of 14 amino acids.

The chain uses TRBV6-5 and TRBJ1-6, with D unresolved. This CDR3 comprises 18 residues. V shed 2 bases and J shed 5 bases, with 19 bases lying between them. Looked up from germline, CDR1 is MNHEY and CDR2 is SVGAGI. The CDR3 region has the DNA TGTGCCAGCAGTTACGCGAGAGTATGGGCGACGGATAATTCACCCCTCCACTTT. Protein: CASSYARVWATDNSPLHF.